A single sample is the source of the 28 T cell receptor beta chains below, sequenced in a study of shared clonotypes between healthy human individuals. Measured with immunoSEQ multiplex PCR; TCRdb has only the in-frame clones, and not every one. The sample records some 2,500,000 clones, roughly 93% being singletons. Material: naive CD4+ T cells from PBMCs. Subset reported: CD45RA+ positively selected. These receptors were taken from a man in his late teens or twenties in good health. Some clones in this sample may be carry-over from other donors' samples.

The chain carries TRBV27 and TRBJ1-5; D is possibly TRBD1 (5 bases). The V gene's germline CDR1 is MNHEY and CDR2 SMNVEV (reference sequence). Trimming took off 4 bases at V and 4 bases at J, with 14 bases between the two ends. This CDR3 has 15 amino acids. CDR3 region: CASSYTGVTNQPQHF. The CDR3 DNA reads as TGTGCCAGCAGTTATACGGGGGTTACGAATCAGCCCCAGCATTTT.

V is TRBV7-9 and J is TRBJ2-1, with 11 bases aligning to TRBD2. The length of the CDR3 is 17 residues. V trimming: 5 bases; J trimming: 7 bases; junction bases outside the gene matches: 13. CDR1 SEHNR and CDR2 FQNEAQ come from the germline V gene (reference sequence). The CDR3 nucleotides are TGTGCCAGCAGCCCAGGGACTAGCGGACTCACGGGGAATGAGCAGTTCTTC. This sequence encodes CASSPGTSGLTGNEQFF.

This sequence joins TRBV28 and TRBJ1-2; 11 bases map to TRBD1. V shed 3 bases and J 4 bases; nucleotides not matched to a gene: 7. Germline CDR1 is MDHEN and CDR2 is SYDVKM. This CDR3 comprises 16 residues. The CDR3 nucleotides read TGTGCCAGCAGTTTGGGCGGACAGGGGGCCACCTATGGCTACACCTTC. Protein: CASSLGGQGATYGYTF.

This clone has a single count. The chain uses TRBV7-8 and TRBJ2-7; unclear D gene. The length of the CDR3 is 15 residues. Germline CDR1 and CDR2: SGHVS and FQNEAQ. V lost 5 bases, J lost 0 bases, and 14 bases lay in between. In nucleotides, the CDR3 is TGTGCCAGCAGCCTTACAGAGACGGACTCCTACGAGCAGTACTTC. Encoded protein: CASSLTETDSYEQYF.

The V call is TRBV19, the J call TRBJ2-2; possible D gene TRBD1, 5 bases. The ends were cut back, 0 bases at V and 0 bases at J, with 11 bases in the middle. There are 17 residues in the CDR3. The germline CDR1 and CDR2 sequences are LNHDA and SQIVND (reference sequence). In nucleotides, the CDR3 is TGTGCCAGTAGTATAGAGGCGTGGGGCGCGAACACCGGGGAGCTGTTTTTT. The encoded protein is CASSIEAWGANTGELFF.

The chain employs TRBV2 and TRBJ2-1; D is ambiguous. CDR1 and CDR2 from the germline V gene are SNHLY and FYNNEI. Trimming took 4 bases from V and 9 from J, leaving 13 bases between them. This CDR3 has 13 amino acids. CDR3 in DNA: TGTGCCAGCAGTGTTTATCCGGCAGGTGAGCAGTTCTTC. This encodes CASSVYPAGEQFF. Filled out from reference TRBV2 and TRBJ2-1, the complete variable domain reads EPEVTQTPSHQVTQMGQEVILRCVPISNHLYFYWYRQILGQKVEFLVSFYNNEISEKSEIFDDQFSVERPDGSNFTLKIRSTKLEDSAMYFCASSVYPAGEQFFGPGTRLTVL.

This sequence joins TRBV6-6 and TRBJ1-5, with 7 bases fitting TRBD1. The CDR3 is 16 residues long. In germline, CDR1 is MNHNY, CDR2 SVGAGI (reference sequence). The V segment lost 0 bases and the J segment 1 base; nucleotides outside the gene matches: 3. The CDR3 nucleotides read TGTGCCAGCAGTTACTCGAAGGGGGCGAGCAATCAGCCCCAGCATTTT. This sequence encodes CASSYSKGASNQPQHF.

The chain carries TRBV19 and TRBJ2-1, with 9 bases aligning to TRBD2. CDR1 is LNHDA, CDR2 SQIVND, per germline (reference sequence). The CDR3 length is 18 residues. J was trimmed by 0 bases and V by 2 bases; bases with no gene match: 8. In DNA form, the CDR3 reads TGTGCCAGTAGTATATCGGGACTAGCTGAATACTCCTACAATGAGCAGTTCTTC. The encoded protein is CASSISGLAEYSYNEQFF.

The V gene is TRBV6-4, the J gene TRBJ2-2; a weak D match, TRBD2 (6 bases). This CDR3 contains 14 residues. Germline CDR1 reads MRHNA; CDR2 reads SNTAGT. Trimming took 8 bases from V and 4 from J, leaving 14 bases between them. The CDR3 coding sequence is TGTGCCAGCGGGCCGAAGCGGGTCACCGGGGAGCTGTTTTTT. It encodes CASGPKRVTGELFF.

The chain is built from TRBV29-1 and TRBJ2-1, with 9 bases identical to TRBD1. Germline loops: CDR1 SQVTM, CDR2 ANQGSEA. The trim removed 5 bases at V and 4 bases at J, leaving 12 bases unmatched. This CDR3 spans 16 amino acids. The CDR3, as DNA: TGCAGCGTTAGGAGCTTACAGGGGGCGGGTTACAATGAGCAGTTCTTC. As protein: CSVRSLQGAGYNEQFF.

This sequence joins TRBV7-3 and TRBJ1-1; D is uncertain. V shed 3 bases and J shed 4 bases, with 24 bases lying between them. The CDR3 loop spans 18 amino acids. Germline V gene sequence: CDR1 SGHTA, CDR2 FQGTGA. The CDR3 nucleotides are TGTGCCAGCAGCTTCCCTCCGGTCCGCGACCCTCCATGCACTGAAGCTTTCTTT. Residues: CASSFPPVRDPPCTEAFF.

The chain carries TRBV6-6 and TRBJ2-5; tentative D call: TRBD2 (5 bases). The V end was cut by 2 bases, the J end by 5 bases, with 12 bases between. Germline CDR1 is MNHNY and CDR2 is SVGAGI (reference sequence). The CDR3 contains 14 residues. CDR3 residues: CASSYGLPGETQYF. In nucleotides, the CDR3 is TGTGCCAGCAGTTACGGCCTCCCGGGGGAGACCCAGTACTTC.

The chain recombines TRBV5-1 with TRBJ2-3; no firm D call. The length of the CDR3 is 14 residues. CDR1 is SGHRS and CDR2 is YFSETQ in the germline V gene. Trimming took off 0 bases at V and 8 bases at J, with 13 bases between the two ends. The CDR3 DNA follows: TGCGCCAGCAGCTTGGGGGAACGTGGGCGTACGCAGTATTTT. Translating gives CASSLGERGRTQYF.

The chain combines TRBV6-5 with TRBJ2-3; 8 bases fit TRBD1. The CDR3 runs to 15 residues. The V and J ends lost 3 bases and 5 bases, in that order; junction bases with no gene match: 7. Germline V CDR1 and CDR2: MNHEY, SVGAGI. CDR3 sequence reads: CASSYAGRGRDTQYF. CDR3 sequence (DNA): TGTGCCAGCAGTTATGCGGGCAGGGGGCGAGATACGCAGTATTTT.

The chain uses TRBV4-1 and TRBJ2-7, with 7 bases fitting TRBD2. Trimming took 2 bases from V and 4 from J; bases not matched to a gene: 5. CDR3 length: 14 residues. Germline loops: CDR1 MGHRA, CDR2 YSYEKL. The CDR3 DNA is TGCGCCAGCAGCCAACCGGGAGGCCTGTACGAGCAGTACTTC. Amino acids: CASSQPGGLYEQYF.

This chain links TRBV4-2 with TRBJ2-7; unclear D gene. Trimming stripped 1 base from V and 6 bases from J, with 13 bases between. Germline V gene data show CDR1 as LGHNA and CDR2 as YNFKEQ. CDR3 length: 14 residues. The chain's CDR3 is CASSQGPSEGEQYF. The CDR3 DNA is TGTGCCAGCAGCCAAGGCCCCTCGGAAGGCGAGCAGTACTTC.

A word on this clone: Other DNA sequences in this sample translate to the same CDR3. The V and J genes are TRBV20-1 and TRBJ1-2; D gene unclear. The V end lost 3 bases, the J end lost 8 bases, and 10 bases lay between the germline ends. This CDR3 region has 11 residues. Per the germline V gene, CDR1 is DFQATT and CDR2 is SNEGSKA (reference sequence). CDR3 in DNA: TGCAGTGCTAGGGTCGGCAGCGGCTACACCTTC. It translates to CSARVGSGYTF.

The J gene is TRBJ2-1, the V gene TRBV4-3; 11 positions match TRBD2. With 2 bases clipped from V and 11 bases from J, the junction kept 11 bases outside the gene matches. CDR1 and CDR2 from the germline V gene are LGHNA and YSLEER. The length of the CDR3 is 16 residues. CDR3 bases: TGCGCCAGCAGCCAATTTCCGGGACTAGCGGATAAAAAGCAGTTCTTC. It translates to CASSQFPGLADKKQFF.

The gene calls are TRBV5-1 and TRBJ2-5, with D maybe TRBD2 (5 bases). Germline lookup yields CDR1 SGHRS and CDR2 YFSETQ. Trimming cost V 0 bases and J 11 bases, with 17 bases left between them. The CDR3 extends over 14 amino acids. The CDR3 nucleotides read TGCGCCAGCAGCTTGGTTGGGAGTCTCGGAGAGCAGTACTTC. This encodes CASSLVGSLGEQYF. The full variable domain, completed using reference TRBV5-1 and TRBJ2-5, is KAGVTQTPRYLIKTRGQQVTLSCSPISGHRSVSWYQQTPGQGLQFLFEYFSETQRNKGNFPGRFSGRQFSNSRSEMNVSTLELGDSALYLCASSLVGSLGEQYFGPGTRLLVL.

The CDR3 sequence: CASRRGRSDEQFF. In nucleotides, the CDR3 is TGTGCCAGCAGGCGGGGACGGTCGGATGAGCAGTTCTTC. V is TRBV6-5 and J is TRBJ2-1; D might be TRBD2 (6 bases). Trimming removed 6 bases from V and 8 bases from J, with 14 bases in between. The germline CDR1 and CDR2 sequences are MNHEY and SVGAGI. This CDR3 comprises 13 residues.

The V gene is TRBV5-5, the J gene TRBJ2-1, with D perhaps given as TRBD1 or TRBD2 (5 bases each). The V gene's germline CDR1 is SGHKS and CDR2 YYEKEE (reference sequence). The CDR3 sequence is 16 residues long. V was cut by 4 bases and J by 10 bases, with 24 bases left in between. The CDR3 nucleotides read TGTGCCAGCAGCCTAAACCCGGGACCGACAAAGGGGGAGCAGTTCTTC. Amino acid sequence: CASSLNPGPTKGEQFF.

The chain is built from TRBV28 and TRBJ2-1; D possibly corresponds to TRBD2 (5 bases). CDR1 and CDR2 (germline): MDHEN, SYDVKM. The CDR3 is 15 residues long. Trimming pared 6 bases from V and 2 bases from J, leaving 14 bases between. The CDR3: CASSRSGPPYNEQFF. The CDR3 DNA reads TGTGCCAGCAGCCGCAGCGGACCGCCCTACAATGAGCAGTTCTTC.

V usage is TRBV10-3 and J usage is TRBJ1-6; D call uncertain. Germline V CDR1 and CDR2: ENHRY, SYGVKD. There are 14 residues in the CDR3. The germline V and J ends were trimmed by 5 bases and 9 bases, with 14 bases remaining between them. In nucleotides, the CDR3 is TGTGCCATCAGTAACGGACCTGAGGGTTCACCCCTCCACTTT. This codes for CAISNGPEGSPLHF.

The rearrangement links TRBV5-6 to TRBJ2-3, with D unclear. The CDR3 totals 15 residues. V lost 0 bases to trimming and J lost 1 base, with 9 bases between them. Germline CDR1 reads SGHDT; CDR2 reads YYEEEE. The CDR3 DNA is TGTGCCAGCAGCTTGGTAGGAGTCGGCACAGATACGCAGTATTTT. It is translated as CASSLVGVGTDTQYF.

The genes are TRBV11-2 and TRBJ2-5; D gene ambiguous. The DNA matches TRBJ2-7 better at its end, which makes the J call doubtful. The germline CDR1 and CDR2 sequences are SGHAT and FQNNGV. The CDR3 length is 15 residues. CDR3 residues: CASSPGGTSSYEQYF. The CDR3 region has the DNA TGTGCCAGCAGCCCTGGTGGCACGTCCTCCTACGAGCAGTACTTC.

This clone is a singleton in its sample. The same CDR3 can be traced to other DNA sequences in this sample. V usage is TRBV6-5 and J usage is TRBJ1-3, with 7 bases lining up with TRBD1. This CDR3 comprises 15 residues. CDR1 and CDR2 (germline): MNHEY, SVGAGI. After removal of 6 bases from V and 0 bases from J, the junction contained 5 bases not matched to a gene. CDR3 nucleotide sequence: TGTGCCAGCAGCCGAGGGGGCGACTCTGGAAACACCATATATTTT. It encodes CASSRGGDSGNTIYF.

This chain joins TRBV27 and TRBJ1-4, with D perhaps matching TRBD1 (6 bases). This CDR3 is 17 amino acids long. Per germline, CDR1 MNHEY and CDR2 SMNVEV (reference sequence). V was pared by 6 bases and J by 7 bases, with 24 bases between. The CDR3 DNA reads as TGTGCCAGCAGCCACACTTTAAACAGGGAGGGGAGTGAAAAACTGTTTTTT. Protein product: CASSHTLNREGSEKLFF.

The chain links TRBV7-2 to TRBJ2-5; 7 positions match TRBD2. The CDR3 runs to 15 residues. V trimming: 5 bases; J trimming: 2 bases; junction bases outside the gene matches: 8. Per the germline V gene, CDR1 is SGHTA and CDR2 is FQGNSA. The DNA for the CDR3 is TGTGCCAGCAGCCGCCAGGGACTACCACAAGAGACCCAGTACTTC. As protein: CASSRQGLPQETQYF.